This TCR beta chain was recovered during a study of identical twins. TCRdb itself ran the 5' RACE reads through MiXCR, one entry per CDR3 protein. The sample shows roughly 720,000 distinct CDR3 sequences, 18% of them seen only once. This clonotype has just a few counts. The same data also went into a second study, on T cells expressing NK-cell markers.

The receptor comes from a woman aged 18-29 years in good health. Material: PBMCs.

Here the CDR3 DNA reads TGCAGCGCCTGGACCCGCTCCGGCACTGAAGCTTTCTTT. It encodes CSAWTRSGTEAFF. The J gene is TRBJ1-1, the V gene TRBV29-1, with D uncertain. The germline gives CDR1 SQVTM, CDR2 ANQGSEA. V was pared by 7 bases and J by 4 bases, with 16 bases between. The CDR3 is made up of 13 amino acids. Supplemented by reference TRBV29-1 and TRBJ1-1, the full variable domain reads SAVISQKPSRDICQRGTSLTIQCQVDSQVTMMFWYRQQPGQSLTLIATANQGSEATYESGFVIDKFPISRPNLTFSTLTVSNMSPEDSSIYLCSAWTRSGTEAFFGQGTRLTVV.